This T cell receptor (beta chain) was recovered during a study of blood T cell repertoires in COVID-19. Overall study context: The origin of the acute and convalescent COVID-19 samples was the United States, Italy and Spain. Sources were T cells, B-cell-depleted T cells, or PBMCs; the material itself was cDNA or gDNA.

The assay was immunoSEQ multiplex PCR, and TCRdb's table has in-frame clones only and misses some. Of under 200,000 clones listed, about four fifths are singletons. Germline-derived CDR1 and CDR2 are MNHNS and SASEGT. The trim removed 0 bases at V and 2 bases at J, leaving 7 bases unmatched. This CDR3 comprises 17 residues. Enrollees, about 18 to 89 years old, lived in about two dozen US areas. Cohorts were based on clinical histories the participants reported. The receptor's source is a woman aged 60-75 years who had recovered from COVID-19. This chain joins TRBV6-1 and TRBJ2-7, with 10 bases matching TRBD2. The sample was PBMCs or T cells enriched from blood (not recorded which). The DNA for the CDR3 is TGTGCCAGCAGTGAAGCTCCTAGCGGGGGTCCGCCCTACGAGCAGTACTTC. Its protein is CASSEAPSGGPPYEQYF.